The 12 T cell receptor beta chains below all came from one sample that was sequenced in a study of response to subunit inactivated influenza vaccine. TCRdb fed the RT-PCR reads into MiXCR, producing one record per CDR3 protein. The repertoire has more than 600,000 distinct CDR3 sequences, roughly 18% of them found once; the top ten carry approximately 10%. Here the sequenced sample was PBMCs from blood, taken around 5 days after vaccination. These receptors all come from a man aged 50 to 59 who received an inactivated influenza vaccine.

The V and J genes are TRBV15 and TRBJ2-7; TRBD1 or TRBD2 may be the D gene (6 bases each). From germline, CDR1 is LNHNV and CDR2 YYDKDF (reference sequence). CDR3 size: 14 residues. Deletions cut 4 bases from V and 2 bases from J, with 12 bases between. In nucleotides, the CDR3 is TGTGCCACCAGCAAGACGGGGGACACCTACGAGCAGTACTTC. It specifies CATSKTGDTYEQYF. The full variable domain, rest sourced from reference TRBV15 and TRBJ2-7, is DAMVIQNPRYQVTQFGKPVTLSCSQTLNHNVMYWYQQKSSQAPKLLFHYYDKDFNNEADTPDNFQSRRPNTSFCFLDIRSPGLGDTAMYLCATSKTGDTYEQYFGPGTRLTVT.

CDR3 sequence: CASSHRDFSTDTQYF. DNA of the CDR3: TGTGCCAGCAGTCACCGGGACTTTAGCACAGATACGCAGTATTTT. This sequence joins TRBV12-3 or TRBV12-4 and TRBJ2-3, with D possibly TRBD2 on 6 matching bases. V was shortened by 5 bases and J by 0 bases, with 12 bases between the two germline ends. CDR3 length: 15 residues.

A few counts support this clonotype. CDR3: CSAPRTLNTEAFF. In DNA form, the CDR3 reads TGCAGTGCTCCAAGGACACTGAACACTGAAGCTTTCTTT. This chain uses TRBV20-1 with TRBJ1-1; TRBD1 might be the D (5 bases). From germline, CDR1 is DFQATT and CDR2 SNEGSKA (reference sequence). V was trimmed by 5 bases and J by 0 bases, leaving 10 bases between them. CDR3 length equals 13 residues.

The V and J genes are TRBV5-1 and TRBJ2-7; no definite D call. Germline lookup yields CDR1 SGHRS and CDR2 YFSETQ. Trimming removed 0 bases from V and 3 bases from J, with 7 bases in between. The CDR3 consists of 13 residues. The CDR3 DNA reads TGCGCCAGCAGCTTGGGAGATGTCTACGAGCAGTACTTC. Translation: CASSLGDVYEQYF.

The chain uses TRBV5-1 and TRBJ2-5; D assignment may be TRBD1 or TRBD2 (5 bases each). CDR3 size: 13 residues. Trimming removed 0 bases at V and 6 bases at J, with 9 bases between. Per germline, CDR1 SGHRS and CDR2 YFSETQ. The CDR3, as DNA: TGCGCCAGCAGCTTGGCCGTGGGACAGACCCAGTACTTC. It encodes CASSLAVGQTQYF.

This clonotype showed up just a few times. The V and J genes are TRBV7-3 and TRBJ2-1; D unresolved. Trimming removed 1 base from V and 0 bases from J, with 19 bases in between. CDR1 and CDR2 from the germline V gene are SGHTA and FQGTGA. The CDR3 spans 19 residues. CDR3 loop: CASSLRPLGERGSYNEQFF. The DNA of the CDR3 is TGTGCCAGCAGCTTAAGACCTCTGGGCGAACGCGGCTCCTACAATGAGCAGTTCTTC.

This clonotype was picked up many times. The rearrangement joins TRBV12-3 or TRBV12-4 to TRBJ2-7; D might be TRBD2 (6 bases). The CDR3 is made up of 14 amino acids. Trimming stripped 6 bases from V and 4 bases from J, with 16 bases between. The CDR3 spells CASRSLARLYEQYF. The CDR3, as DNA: TGTGCCAGCAGGTCACTAGCCCGCCTATACGAGCAGTACTTC.

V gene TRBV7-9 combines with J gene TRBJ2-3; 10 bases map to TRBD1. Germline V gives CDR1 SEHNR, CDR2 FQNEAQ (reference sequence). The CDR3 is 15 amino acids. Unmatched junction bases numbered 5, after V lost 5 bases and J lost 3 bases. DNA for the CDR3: TGTGCCAGCAGCGGGGGGACAGGGGTTACAGATACGCAGTATTTT. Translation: CASSGGTGVTDTQYF.

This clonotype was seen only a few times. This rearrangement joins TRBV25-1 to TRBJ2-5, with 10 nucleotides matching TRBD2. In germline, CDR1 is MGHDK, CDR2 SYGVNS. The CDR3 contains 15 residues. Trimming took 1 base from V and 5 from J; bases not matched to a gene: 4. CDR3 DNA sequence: TGTGCCAGCAGTGAATGGCTAGCGGGGGCGGAGACCCAGTACTTC. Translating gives CASSEWLAGAETQYF.

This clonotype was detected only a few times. Here the CDR3 DNA reads TGTGCCAGTAGTAGGCGATCTCTTCCAAGGGATGAGCAGTTCTTC. The encoded protein is CASSRRSLPRDEQFF. The genes are TRBV19 and TRBJ2-1, with D unclear. From germline, CDR1 is LNHDA and CDR2 SQIVND (reference sequence). The CDR3 has 15 residues. V gave up 4 bases and J gave up 8 bases, with 18 bases separating them.

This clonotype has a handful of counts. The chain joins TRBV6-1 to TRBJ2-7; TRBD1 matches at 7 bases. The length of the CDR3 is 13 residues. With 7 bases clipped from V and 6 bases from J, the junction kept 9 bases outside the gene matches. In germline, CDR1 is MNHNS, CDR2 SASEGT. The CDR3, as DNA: TGTGCCAGCAAGTCACAGGGGTCGAGCGAGCAGTACTTC. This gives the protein CASKSQGSSEQYF.

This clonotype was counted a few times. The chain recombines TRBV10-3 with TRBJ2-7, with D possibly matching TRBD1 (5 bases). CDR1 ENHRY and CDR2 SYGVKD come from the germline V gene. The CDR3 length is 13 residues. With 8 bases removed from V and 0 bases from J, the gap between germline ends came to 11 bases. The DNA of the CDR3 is TGTGCCATCCAAAAAGGGGCCTCCTACGAGCAGTACTTC. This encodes CAIQKGASYEQYF.